This TCR beta chain was captured by sequencing in a study of CXCR3-negative and CXCR3-positive naive CD8 T cells. Regarding the study as a whole: When CXCR3-positive naive cells were set against CXCR3-negative naive cells, the former had more hydrophobic TRB CDR3s.

The germline V gene has CDR1 SGDLS and CDR2 YYNGEE. The CDR3 is made up of 15 amino acids. Carrying UMI labels, the TRB cDNA libraries were prepared through 5' RACE. Following a re-call of the 5' RACE reads, TCRdb has one entry per CDR3 protein and lacks DNA. This specimen shows approximately 70,000 distinct CDR3 sequences; the ten leading clones hold around 1.4%. Note on this clonotype: The target antigen is unknown.

What was sequenced was naive CXCR3- CD8+ T cells from blood. Subset: CD45RO-CCR7+CD27+CD95- naive CD8+ T cells lacking CXCR3 (TNR3-). The chain joins TRBV9 to TRBJ1-4; TCRdb's assignment of TRBD1 cannot be checked, as there is no DNA. This receptor was identified in a human donor in good health. Some clones in this sample may be carry-over from other donors' samples. CDR3 sequence reads: CASSVGSQGREKLFF.